This TCR beta chain was found in a study of blood T cell repertoires in COVID-19. Study details: From T cells, B-cell-depleted T cells, or PBMCs came the material, which was cDNA or gDNA.

This clone was found a few times. Source study methods: Using reference gene primer amplification, nucleated cell counts were estimated. Generated by immunoSEQ multiplex PCR, the TCRdb table keeps only in-frame clones and is missing some. V and J calls and clone size are those listed in that table; D and trimming were worked out from the DNA. The sample includes 200,000 to 300,000 clones, nearly 90% of them seen just once. The germline CDR1 and CDR2 sequences are LGHDT and YNNKEL (reference sequence). The germline V and J ends were trimmed by 4 bases and 0 bases, with 10 bases remaining between them. This CDR3 region has 15 residues. Study members were between about 18 and 89 years old and lived in 24 US regions.

Sequencing was done on a sample of PBMCs or T cells enriched from blood (not recorded which). The receptor's source is a woman in her thirties with acute COVID-19. The chain uses TRBV3-1 (or the pseudogene TRBV3-2) and TRBJ1-3, with D possibly TRBD1 on 5 matching bases. CDR3 residues: CASSPGLFSGNTIYF. DNA of the CDR3: TGTGCCAGCAGCCCGGGACTGTTCTCTGGAAACACCATATATTTT.